These 5 T cell receptor beta chains were sequenced from one sample in a study of blood T cells in healthy people across ages. Primers used in a second PCR of about 7 to 12 cycles were a sample-barcoded 5' primer and a J-beta primer mix. MiXCR, run by TCRdb on the 5' RACE reads, gives a single entry per CDR3 protein. The table includes 1.5 million to 2 million distinct CDR3 sequences, roughly two fifths detected once. Input material: blood. These receptors originate from a human donor in good health.

This clonotype has only a few counts. The chain is built from TRBV20-1 and TRBJ2-7, with 8 bases identical to TRBD1. V shed 3 bases, J shed 6 bases, and the junction held 7 bases outside the gene matches. CDR1 and CDR2 (germline): DFQATT, SNEGSKA (reference sequence). The CDR3 loop spans 13 amino acids. The CDR3 spells CSARGTGRGEQYF. As DNA, the CDR3 is TGCAGTGCTAGGGGGACAGGACGCGGCGAGCAGTACTTC.

This chain connects TRBV12-3 or TRBV12-4 to TRBJ1-2; 8 bases align to TRBD1. Losses at the gene ends were 3 bases for V and 7 bases for J; bases not matched to a gene: 4. The CDR3 sequence is 13 residues long. In DNA, the CDR3 is TGTGCCAGCAGTTTGACAGGGGCATTTGGCTACACCTTC. The encoded protein is CASSLTGAFGYTF.

V is TRBV7-8 and J is TRBJ2-7; the D gene is possibly TRBD1 (5 bases). Germline CDR1 SGHVS, CDR2 FQNEAQ. The CDR3 runs to 15 residues. V gave up 5 bases and J gave up 4 bases, with 18 bases separating them. The CDR3 bases are TGTGCCAGCAGCCCTCGCGGCAGGGCTCCTTACGAGCAGTACTTC. Amino acid sequence: CASSPRGRAPYEQYF.

This clonotype has a single count. The J gene is TRBJ2-4, the V gene TRBV20-1; 8 bases map to TRBD2. J gave up 8 bases and V 2 bases, and 8 bases lay outside the gene matches. The CDR3 consists of 14 residues. Germline loops: CDR1 DFQATT, CDR2 SNEGSKA (reference sequence). In nucleotides, the CDR3 is TGCAGTGCTAGATGGCGGGGGGCCCACGACATTCAGTACTTC. Translation: CSARWRGAHDIQYF.

This clonotype was seen a few times. The chain uses TRBV7-2 and TRBJ1-2; D is ambiguous. CDR1 is SGHTA, CDR2 FQGNSA, per germline. This CDR3 has 13 residues. Between the trimmed V and J ends, which lost 3 bases and 6 bases, there was a span of 11 bases. The DNA for the CDR3 is TGTGCCAGCAGCTTTCAGCTAGAGGATGGCTACACCTTC. Protein sequence: CASSFQLEDGYTF.